The source of this T cell receptor (beta chain) is a study of T cells after yellow fever vaccination. This CDR3 is built from 14 residues. Germline CDR1 and CDR2: SGHTA and FQGNSA. V lost 0 bases and J lost 5; bases outside the gene matches: 1. This clonotype was recorded at least ten times. MiXCR, applied by TCRdb to the 5' RACE reads, yields one record per CDR3 protein. This sample has about 320,000 distinct CDR3 sequences; 3.5% to 4.5% occur once, and the top ten carry roughly 19%. The sequencing here drew on PBMCs, taken 15 days after the yellow fever booster vaccination. V is TRBV7-2 and J is TRBJ2-4; 7 positions match TRBD2. This receptor was obtained from a man between 18 and 29 years old who received the YFV17D yellow fever vaccine. This CDR3 is CASSLAGGENIQYF. The CDR3 DNA is TGTGCCAGCAGCTTAGCGGGGGGGGAAAACATTCAGTACTTC.